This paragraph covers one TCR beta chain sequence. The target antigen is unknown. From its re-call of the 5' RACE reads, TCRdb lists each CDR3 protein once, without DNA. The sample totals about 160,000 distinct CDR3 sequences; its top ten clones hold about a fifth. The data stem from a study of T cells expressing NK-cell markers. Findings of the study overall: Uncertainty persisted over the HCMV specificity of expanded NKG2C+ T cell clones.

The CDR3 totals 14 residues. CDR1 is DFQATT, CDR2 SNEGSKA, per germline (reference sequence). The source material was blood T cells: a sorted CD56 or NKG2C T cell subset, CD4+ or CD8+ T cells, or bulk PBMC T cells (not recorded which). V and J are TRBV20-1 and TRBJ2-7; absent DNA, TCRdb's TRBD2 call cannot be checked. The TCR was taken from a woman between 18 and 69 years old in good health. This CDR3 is CSARSAGVRNEQYF.